The clone carrying this T cell receptor beta chain was counted only a few times. This entry comes from a study of T cell changes during pregnancy in multiple sclerosis. The J segment lost 0 bases and the V segment lost 1 base, leaving 5 bases of the junction unmatched. The CDR3 is made up of 16 amino acids. Per germline, CDR1 SGHAT and CDR2 FQNNGV. Data came from immunoSEQ multiplex PCR; TCRdb stores just in-frame clones and leaves some out. Of approximately 20,000 clones listed, roughly 87% were seen once; the top ten hold more than 7%. The source is a female donor with multiple sclerosis, enrolled in a pregnancy study. This chain joins TRBV11-2 and TRBJ1-1; 7 bases fit TRBD1. Sequencing was performed on CD8+ T cells from peripheral blood mononuclear cells, taken after pregnancy. In nucleotides, the CDR3 is TGTGCCAGCAGCTTAGGCCCGACAGGGCTGAACACTGAAGCTTTCTTT. Translating gives CASSLGPTGLNTEAFF.